The 5 T cell receptor beta chains in this list originate from one sample, sequenced in a study of blood T cell repertoires in COVID-19. Clones were sequenced by immunoSEQ multiplex PCR, and TCRdb holds only the in-frame ones, with some missing. The profile shows approximately 250,000 clones, 85% to 90% of them singletons. The sample consisted of peripheral blood. The receptor source for this set is a man aged 18-30 years with active or convalescent COVID-19.

This chain links TRBV18 with TRBJ1-5, with no clear D. The CDR3 contains 15 residues. Trimming shortened V by 9 bases and J by 0 bases, and 15 bases separated the two germline ends. CDR1 KGHSH and CDR2 LQKENI come from the germline V gene. CDR3 DNA sequence: TGTGCCAGTACCCCCCGACAAAATAGCAATCAGCCCCAGCATTTT. The encoded protein is CASTPRQNSNQPQHF.

The V and J genes are TRBV11-2 and TRBJ1-2; TRBD1 might be the D (6 bases). The V gene lost 5 bases and the J gene lost 10 bases, with 26 bases spanning the gap. The CDR3 contains 16 residues. The germline gives CDR1 SGHAT, CDR2 FQNNGV. This CDR3 reads CASSRLSGGRMGDYTF. CDR3 coding DNA: TGTGCCAGCAGCCGGCTAAGCGGGGGCCGGATGGGGGACTACACCTTC. Full variable domain (outside the CDR3, taken from reference TRBV11-2 and TRBJ1-2): EAGVAQSPRYKIIEKRQSVAFWCNPISGHATLYWYQQILGQGPKLLIQFQNNGVVDDSQLPKDRFSAERLKGVDSTLKIQPAKLEDSAVYLCASSRLSGGRMGDYTFGSGTRLTVV.

V gene TRBV6-5 combines with J gene TRBJ2-3, with D unclear. The CDR3 spans 14 residues. The germline gives CDR1 MNHEY, CDR2 SVGAGI. The ends were cut back, 6 bases at V and 2 bases at J, with 12 bases in the middle. The CDR3 loop reads CASRFKPLTDTQYF. CDR3 bases: TGTGCCAGCAGGTTCAAGCCCCTCACAGATACGCAGTATTTT.

This clone came up once. CDR3 coding DNA: TGTGCCAGCAGCTGGGGGAACAGGGGGCGCGGGTTGGAGACCCAGTACTTC. Its translation is CASSWGNRGRGLETQYF. The chain recombines TRBV7-3 with TRBJ2-5, with TRBD1 matching 9 bases. Germline V gives CDR1 SGHTA, CDR2 FQGTGA. The CDR3 length is 17 residues. The ends lost 4 bases at V and 5 bases at J; junction bases unmatched: 14.

The chain couples TRBV5-5 to TRBJ2-7; 10 bases map to TRBD1. The CDR3 is 16 amino acids. J lost 5 bases, V lost 4 bases, and 12 bases had no gene match. The germline V gene encodes CDR1 SGHKS and CDR2 YYEKEE (reference sequence). The CDR3 DNA reads as TGTGCCAGCAGCCCGAGATGGGGACAGGGGTCCCACGAGCAGTACTTC. Protein sequence: CASSPRWGQGSHEQYF.